The subject of this entry is one TCR beta chain. CDR1 SNHLY and CDR2 FYNNEI come from the germline V gene. CDR3 size: 13 residues. Trimming shortened V by 8 bases and J by 8 bases, and 16 bases separated the two germline ends. These data are taken from a study of shared clonotypes between healthy human individuals. Using immunoSEQ multiplex PCR, the repertoire was profiled, and TCRdb retains in-frame clones only, with some absent. This sample yields more than 2,000,000 clones, of which approximately 90% are seen a single time; roughly 0.13% belongs to the top ten. The chain has TRBV2 and TRBJ2-1, with unresolved D. The sequenced sample was naive CD4+ T cells sorted from blood. Subset: CD45RA+ positively selected. The sequence was collected from a man between 18 and 29 years old in good health. The CDR3 DNA reads TGTGCCAGCTGTCGAGACTTGGGTCATGAGCAGTTCTTC. This sequence encodes CASCRDLGHEQFF.